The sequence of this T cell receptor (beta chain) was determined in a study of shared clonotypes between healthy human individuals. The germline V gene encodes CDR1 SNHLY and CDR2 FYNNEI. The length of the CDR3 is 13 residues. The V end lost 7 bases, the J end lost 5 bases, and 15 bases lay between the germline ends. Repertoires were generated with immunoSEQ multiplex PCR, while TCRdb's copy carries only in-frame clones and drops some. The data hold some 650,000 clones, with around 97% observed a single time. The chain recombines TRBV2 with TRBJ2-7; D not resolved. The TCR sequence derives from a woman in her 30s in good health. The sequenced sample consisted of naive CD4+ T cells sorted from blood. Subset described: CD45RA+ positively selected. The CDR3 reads CASTPDRAHEQYF. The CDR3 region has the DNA TGTGCCAGCACTCCGGACCGAGCCCACGAGCAGTACTTC.